A single TCR beta chain is shown here with its context. Its target is not known. The record originates from a study of T cell responses to AZD1222 COVID-19 vaccine. The study, taken as a whole, reports: The study found Spike-specific TCR breadth and depth rose after two AZD1222 doses. Clonal diversity was possibly underestimated; the donors were predominantly white British and more often female.

Clones were sequenced by immunoSEQ multiplex PCR, and TCRdb holds only the in-frame ones, with some missing. Of about 75,000 clones listed, approximately 89% are singletons. The CDR3 extends over 14 amino acids. CDR1 is LNHDA, CDR2 SQIVND, per germline (reference sequence). V dropped 11 bases and J dropped 8 bases, with 24 bases sitting between them. The chain joins TRBV19 to TRBJ1-2; possible D gene TRBD1, 5 bases. The TCR comes from an adult who received the MenACWY meningococcal vaccine as a control. The input for sequencing was peripheral blood, taken 28 days after the second dose of the MenACWY control vaccine. CDR3 amino acids: CAASSIDSLGGYTF. For the CDR3, the DNA is TGTGCCGCCAGTAGTATCGACAGTTTAGGCGGCTACACCTTC.